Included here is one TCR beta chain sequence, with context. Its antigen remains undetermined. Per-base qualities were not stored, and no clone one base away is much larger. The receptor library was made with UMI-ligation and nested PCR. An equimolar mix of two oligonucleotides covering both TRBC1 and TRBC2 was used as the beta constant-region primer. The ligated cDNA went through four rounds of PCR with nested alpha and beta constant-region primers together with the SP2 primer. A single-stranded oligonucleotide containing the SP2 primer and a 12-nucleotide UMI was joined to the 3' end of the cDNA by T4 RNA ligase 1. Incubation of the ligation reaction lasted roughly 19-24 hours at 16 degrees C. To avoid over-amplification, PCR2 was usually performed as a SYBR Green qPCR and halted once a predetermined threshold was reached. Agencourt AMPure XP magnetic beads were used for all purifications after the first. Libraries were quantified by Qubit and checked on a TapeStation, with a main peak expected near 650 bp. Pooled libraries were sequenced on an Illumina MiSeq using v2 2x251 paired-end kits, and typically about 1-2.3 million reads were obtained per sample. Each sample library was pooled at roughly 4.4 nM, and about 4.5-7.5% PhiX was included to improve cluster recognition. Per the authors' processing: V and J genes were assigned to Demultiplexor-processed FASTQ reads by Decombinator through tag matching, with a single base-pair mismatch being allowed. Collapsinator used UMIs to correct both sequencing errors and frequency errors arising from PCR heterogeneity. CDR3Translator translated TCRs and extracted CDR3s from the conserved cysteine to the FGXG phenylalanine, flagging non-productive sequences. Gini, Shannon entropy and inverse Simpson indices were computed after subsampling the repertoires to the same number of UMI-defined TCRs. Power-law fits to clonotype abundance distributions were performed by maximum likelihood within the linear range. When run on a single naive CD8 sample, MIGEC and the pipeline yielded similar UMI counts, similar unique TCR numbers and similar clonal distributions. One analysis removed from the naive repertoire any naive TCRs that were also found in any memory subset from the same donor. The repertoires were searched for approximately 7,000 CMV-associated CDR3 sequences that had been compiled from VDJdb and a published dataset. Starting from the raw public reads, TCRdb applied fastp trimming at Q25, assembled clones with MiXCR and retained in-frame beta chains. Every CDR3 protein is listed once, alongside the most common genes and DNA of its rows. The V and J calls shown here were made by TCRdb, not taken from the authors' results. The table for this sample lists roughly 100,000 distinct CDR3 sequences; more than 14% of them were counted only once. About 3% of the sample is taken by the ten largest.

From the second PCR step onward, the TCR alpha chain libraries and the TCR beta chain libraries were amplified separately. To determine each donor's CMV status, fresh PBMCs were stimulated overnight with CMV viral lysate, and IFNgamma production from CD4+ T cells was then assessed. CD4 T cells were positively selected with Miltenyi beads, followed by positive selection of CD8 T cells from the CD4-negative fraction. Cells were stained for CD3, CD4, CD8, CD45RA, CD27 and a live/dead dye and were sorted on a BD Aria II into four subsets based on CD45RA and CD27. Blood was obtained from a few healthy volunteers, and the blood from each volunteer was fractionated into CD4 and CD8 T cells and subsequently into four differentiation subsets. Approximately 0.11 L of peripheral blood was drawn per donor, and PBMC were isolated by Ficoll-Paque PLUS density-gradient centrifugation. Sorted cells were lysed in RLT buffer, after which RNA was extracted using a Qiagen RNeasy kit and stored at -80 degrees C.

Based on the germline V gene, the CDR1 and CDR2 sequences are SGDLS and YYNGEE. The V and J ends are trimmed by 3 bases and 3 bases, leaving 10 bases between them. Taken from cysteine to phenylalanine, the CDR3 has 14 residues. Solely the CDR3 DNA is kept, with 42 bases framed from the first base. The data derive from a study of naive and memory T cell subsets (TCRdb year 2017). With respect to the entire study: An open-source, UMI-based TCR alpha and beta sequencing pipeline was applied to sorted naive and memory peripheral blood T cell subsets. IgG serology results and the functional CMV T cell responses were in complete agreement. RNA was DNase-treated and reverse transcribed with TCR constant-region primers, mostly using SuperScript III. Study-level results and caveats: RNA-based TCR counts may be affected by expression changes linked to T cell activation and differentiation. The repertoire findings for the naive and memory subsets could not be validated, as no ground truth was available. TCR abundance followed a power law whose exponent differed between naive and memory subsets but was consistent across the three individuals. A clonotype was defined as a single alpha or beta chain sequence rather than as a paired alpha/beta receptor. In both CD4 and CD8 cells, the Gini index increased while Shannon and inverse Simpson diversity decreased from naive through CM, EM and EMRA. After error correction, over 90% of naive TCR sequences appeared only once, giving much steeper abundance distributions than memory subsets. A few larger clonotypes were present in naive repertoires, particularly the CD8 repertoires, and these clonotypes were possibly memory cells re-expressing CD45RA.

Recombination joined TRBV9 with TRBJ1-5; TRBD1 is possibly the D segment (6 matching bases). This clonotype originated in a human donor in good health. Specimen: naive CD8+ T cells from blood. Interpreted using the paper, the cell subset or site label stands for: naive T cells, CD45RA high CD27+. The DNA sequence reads TGTGCCAGCAGCGGAGGACAGCTCAATCAGCCCCAGCATTTT. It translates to CASSGGQLNQPQHF.